Below, one TCR beta chain is given with its context. The target antigen is unknown. Donors had no recently reported acute infections or vaccinations and were HIV-negative. This record comes from a study of shared clonotypes between healthy human individuals. Study at large: A few men and two women, aged 18 to 49, were donors. General study results and limits: For sorted subsets, rarefaction showed incomplete sequencing despite large depth.

Roughly 200 ng DNA, tens of thousands of T cell genomes, went into each sorted-subset replicate PCR. The table came from immunoSEQ multiplex PCR; TCRdb's copy has only in-frame clones and leaves some out. Of 2 million to 2.5 million clones listed, approximately 94% are singletons. The CDR3 covers 14 residues. Unmatched junction bases numbered 3, after V lost 4 bases and J lost 3 bases. Germline V gene sequence: CDR1 MNHEY, CDR2 SMNVEV (reference sequence). The chain is built from TRBV27 and TRBJ2-1; TRBD1 agrees at 7 bases. Material for sequencing was naive CD4+ T cells sorted from blood. The subset was: CD45RA+ positively selected. This TCR was recovered from a young man in good health. CDR3 loop: CASSSGTDYNEQFF. The CDR3, as DNA: TGTGCCAGCAGTTCAGGGACAGACTACAATGAGCAGTTCTTC.